Following are 17 T cell receptor beta chains from one sample sequenced in a study of blood T cell repertoires in COVID-19. Sequencing used immunoSEQ multiplex PCR; TCRdb keeps in-frame clones, though not all of them. Of approximately 250,000 clones in the sample, about 82% were seen once. Sequences were obtained from peripheral blood. The receptors here all came from a woman aged 80 or over with COVID-19, enrolled during active disease.

This clone was seen only a few times. The rearrangement uses TRBV6-4 and TRBJ1-6; a weak D match, TRBD1 (6 bases). Germline-derived CDR1 and CDR2 are MRHNA and SNTAGT. CDR3 length: 13 amino acids. Trimming pared 6 bases from V and 10 bases from J, leaving 13 bases between. For the CDR3, the DNA is TGTGCCAGCAGCGAGACAGGAGGATCACCCCTCCACTTT. This translates into CASSETGGSPLHF.

The genes are TRBV11-2 and TRBJ2-5; possible D gene TRBD2, 7 bases. V gave up 0 bases and J gave up 5 bases, with 10 bases separating them. This CDR3 has 14 residues. Germline-derived CDR1 and CDR2 are SGHAT and FQNNGV. The CDR3 bases are TGTGCCAGCAGCTTAGAGGGGGGGCGGGAGACCCAGTACTTC. The encoded protein is CASSLEGGRETQYF. Full variable domain (remainder filled in from reference TRBV11-2 and TRBJ2-5): EAGVAQSPRYKIIEKRQSVAFWCNPISGHATLYWYQQILGQGPKLLIQFQNNGVVDDSQLPKDRFSAERLKGVDSTLKIQPAKLEDSAVYLCASSLEGGRETQYFGPGTRLLVL.

The V and J genes are TRBV19 and TRBJ2-7; D is possibly TRBD1 (6 bases). The V gene lost 6 bases and the J gene lost 2 bases, with 11 bases spanning the gap. The CDR3 has 13 amino acids. Germline V gene data show CDR1 as LNHDA and CDR2 as SQIVND (reference sequence). Here the CDR3 reads CASSPTGTYEQYF. The CDR3 nucleotides are TGTGCCAGTAGCCCGACAGGTACCTACGAGCAGTACTTC.

The chain joins TRBV3-1 (or the pseudogene TRBV3-2) to TRBJ1-1; D unclear. The CDR3 consists of 12 residues. Trimming removed 6 bases from V and 11 bases from J, with 16 bases in between. From germline, CDR1 is LGHDT and CDR2 YNNKEL (reference sequence). CDR3 bases: TGTGCCAGCAGTGACGGAGTGCCGGGGGCTTTCTTT. Its protein product is CASSDGVPGAFF.

This chain joins TRBV7-9 and TRBJ1-1; D is perhaps TRBD1 (6 bases). The CDR3 spans 12 residues. Germline CDR1 and CDR2: SEHNR and FQNEAQ (reference sequence). The V end was cut by 2 bases, the J end by 10 bases, with 11 bases between. The CDR3 loop reads CASSLQGFGAFF. DNA of the CDR3: TGTGCCAGCAGCTTACAGGGGTTCGGAGCTTTCTTT.

The chain links TRBV6-5 to TRBJ2-7, with TRBD1 identical over 7 bases. Germline CDR1 is MNHEY and CDR2 is SVGAGI. The CDR3 is 13 amino acids. Unmatched junction bases numbered 8, after V lost 6 bases and J lost 6 bases. CDR3 bases: TGTGCCAGCAGGAACCAAGGGGGCGGCGAGCAGTACGTC. It specifies CASRNQGGGEQYV.

V usage is TRBV19 and J usage is TRBJ1-1, with a possible D match to TRBD1 (5 bases). Trimming left V 6 bases short and J 5 bases short, with 10 bases between. The germline CDR1 and CDR2 sequences are LNHDA and SQIVND (reference sequence). The CDR3 length is 12 residues. The CDR3 DNA reads as TGTGCCAGTAGATCCGGGGGGACTGAAGCTTTCTTT. It yields the protein CASRSGGTEAFF.

This sequence joins TRBV7-2 and TRBJ2-5; 8 bases are a match to TRBD2. Germline V lookup: CDR1 SGHTA, CDR2 FQGNSA. The CDR3 length is 16 residues. The J segment lost 6 bases and the V segment lost 5 bases, leaving 14 bases of the junction unmatched. CDR3 amino acids: CASSLIAPGGPQTQYF. The CDR3 DNA sequence: TGTGCCAGCAGCCTAATCGCTCCGGGAGGGCCCCAGACCCAGTACTTC.

The chain carries TRBV19 and TRBJ1-3, with TRBD1 identical over 10 bases. Germline values: CDR1 LNHDA, CDR2 SQIVND (reference sequence). V was pared by 10 bases and J by 4 bases, with 7 bases of the junction left unmatched. This CDR3 comprises 14 residues. CDR3 loop: CATDRGLWGNTIYF. Here the CDR3 DNA reads TGTGCCACAGACAGGGGGCTGTGGGGAAACACCATATATTTT.

The chain is built from TRBV9 and TRBJ2-3; D remains unclear. Germline V gives CDR1 SGDLS, CDR2 YYNGEE. V dropped 1 base and J dropped 0 bases, with 9 bases sitting between them. The CDR3 sequence is 15 residues long. The CDR3 region is CASSVLPSSTDTQYF. CDR3 nucleotides: TGTGCCAGCAGCGTACTCCCCTCTAGCACAGATACGCAGTATTTT.

This chain connects TRBV19 to TRBJ2-2; D possibly corresponds to TRBD2 (6 bases). Germline-derived CDR1 and CDR2 are LNHDA and SQIVND (reference sequence). The CDR3 runs to 16 residues. V shed 5 bases and J shed 4 bases, with 17 bases lying between them. CDR3 sequence: CASSPWGSGPTGELFF. Written as DNA, the CDR3 is TGTGCCAGTAGTCCCTGGGGTAGCGGACCCACCGGGGAGCTGTTTTTT.

The chain carries TRBV6-4 and TRBJ2-7; weak D call: TRBD1 (5 bases). The CDR3 runs 17 residues. V was cut by 4 bases and J by 0 bases, with 19 bases left in between. CDR1 is MRHNA, CDR2 SNTAGT, per germline. The CDR3 sequence: CASSAIRTQLSSYEQYV. The CDR3, as DNA: TGTGCCAGCAGTGCAATACGGACACAGCTCAGCTCCTACGAGCAGTACGTC.

J is TRBJ2-7 and V is TRBV23-1; no reliable D call. TRBV23-1 is classed as an ORF, of uncertain function. The CDR3 runs to 15 residues. V lost 3 bases and J lost 6, with 18 bases in between. Here the CDR3 DNA reads TGCGCCAGCAGTCATTTAGGTTTTGCGGTCTGCGAGCAGTACGTC. Amino acid sequence: CASSHLGFAVCEQYV.

The gene calls are TRBV5-6 and TRBJ2-7; tentative D call: TRBD2 (6 bases). V was trimmed by 3 bases and J by 3 bases, leaving 13 bases between them. Germline CDR1 is SGHDT and CDR2 is YYEEEE. CDR3 length: 14 residues. The CDR3 sequence is CASSWGTPSYEQYV. The CDR3 region has the DNA TGTGCCAGCAGCTGGGGGACTCCAAGCTACGAGCAGTACGTC.

This clone was seen a few times. The V and J genes are TRBV5-1 and TRBJ1-1; D might be TRBD1 (6 bases). CDR1 is SGHRS, CDR2 YFSETQ, per germline. V gave up 2 bases and J gave up 7 bases, with 15 bases separating them. CDR3 length: 14 residues. The CDR3 DNA is TGCGCCAGCAGCTTTGGGGGCAGGAGAGATGAAGCTTTCTTT. Amino acids: CASSFGGRRDEAFF. The entire variable domain, with the rest obtained from reference TRBV5-1 and TRBJ1-1, is as follows: KAGVTQTPRYLIKTRGQQVTLSCSPISGHRSVSWYQQTPGQGLQFLFEYFSETQRNKGNFPGRFSGRQFSNSRSEMNVSTLELGDSALYLCASSFGGRRDEAFFGQGTRLTVV.

The rearrangement links TRBV7-8 to TRBJ1-6; tentative D call: TRBD1 (6 bases). The ends were cut back, 4 bases at V and 2 bases at J, with 18 bases in the middle. Germline loops: CDR1 SGHVS, CDR2 FQNEAQ. This CDR3 is built from 18 residues. CDR3 residues: CASSSVVGDMTYNSPLHF. For the CDR3, the DNA is TGTGCCAGCAGCTCAGTGGTGGGGGACATGACCTATAATTCACCCCTCCACTTT.

This clone showed up just once. The chain links TRBV7-2 to TRBJ1-2; the match to TRBD1 covers 11 bases. The CDR3 has 15 amino acids. CDR1 and CDR2 (germline): SGHTA, FQGNSA. After removal of 5 bases from V and 4 bases from J, the junction contained 6 bases not matched to a gene. CDR3: CASSPGTGGFYGYTF. The CDR3, as DNA: TGTGCCAGCAGCCCCGGGACAGGGGGTTTCTATGGCTACACCTTC.